This T cell receptor beta chain stems from a study of metastatic and nonmetastatic thyroid tumors. Overall study: It was across blood and tumor or nodule tissue from malignant and benign thyroid patients that repertoires were compared.

MiXCR re-clonotyped the PCR reads for TCRdb. The table includes about 53,000 clones, about 20% detected once. Study results and limitations: Reports indicated that malignant thyroid tumors showed significantly higher TCR beta diversity than benign nodules did, in blood and tumor.

No treatment had been given to any patient before thyroid surgery. This clone appeared many times. As yet, its antigen is unknown. V shed 7 bases, J shed 3 bases, and the junction held 2 bases outside the gene matches. CDR3 length equals 13 residues. Germline values: CDR1 MNHNS, CDR2 SASEGT. The specimen was blood. V is TRBV6-1 and J is TRBJ2-2, with TRBD1 identical over 7 bases. The receptor was derived from a female donor with papillary thyroid cancer or a benign thyroid nodule (not recorded which). Some clones in this sample may be carry-over from other donors' samples. CDR3 region: CASTGQDTGELFF. The CDR3, as DNA: TGTGCCAGCACCGGACAGGACACCGGGGAGCTGTTTTTT.